The clone carrying this T cell receptor beta chain was counted between two and nine times. Its cognate antigen is unknown. CDR1 is MNHNS, CDR2 SASEGT, per germline. Trimming took off 8 bases at V and 4 bases at J, with 9 bases between the two ends. This CDR3 has 12 amino acids. The entry originates in a study of identical twins. Study conclusions and caveats: The conclusions drew on cross-sectional statistical analysis instead of tracking the same donors.

TCRdb redid the calling of the 5' RACE reads with MiXCR, one entry per CDR3 protein. The top ten hold around 0.4% of the sample, which has approximately 500,000 distinct CDR3 sequences, over 12% seen once. Healthy Caucasian donors formed the entire cohort. These sequences were also reported in another study, on yellow fever vaccine responses in identical twins.

The sequencing sample was made of CD4+ T cells sorted from blood. This receptor was taken from a woman aged 18-35 years in good health. The rearrangement uses TRBV6-1 and TRBJ2-4; unclear D gene. The DNA for the CDR3 is TGTGCCAGCGAACGGCCAAAAAACATTCAGTACTTC. It translates to CASERPKNIQYF.